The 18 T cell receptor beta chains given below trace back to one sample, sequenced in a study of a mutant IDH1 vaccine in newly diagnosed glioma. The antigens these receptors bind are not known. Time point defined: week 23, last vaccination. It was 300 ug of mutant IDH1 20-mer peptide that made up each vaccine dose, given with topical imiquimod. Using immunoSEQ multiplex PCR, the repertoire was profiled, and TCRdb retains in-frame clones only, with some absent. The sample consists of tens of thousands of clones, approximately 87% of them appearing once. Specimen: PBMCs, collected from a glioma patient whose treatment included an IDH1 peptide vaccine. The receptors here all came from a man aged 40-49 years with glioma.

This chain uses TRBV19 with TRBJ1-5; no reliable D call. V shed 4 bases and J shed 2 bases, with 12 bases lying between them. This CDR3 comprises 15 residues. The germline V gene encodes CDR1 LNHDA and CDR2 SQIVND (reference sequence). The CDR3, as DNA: TGTGCCAGTAGTACGCTAGAGCGGGGCAATCAGCCCCAGCATTTT. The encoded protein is CASSTLERGNQPQHF. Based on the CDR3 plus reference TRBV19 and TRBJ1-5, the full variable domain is DGGITQSPKYLFRKEGQNVTLSCEQNLNHDAMYWYRQDPGQGLRLIYYSQIVNDFQKGDIAEGYSVSREKKESFPLTVTSAQKNPTAFYLCASSTLERGNQPQHFGDGTRLSIL.

The CDR3 sequence: CSARGGPGRTF. Here the CDR3 DNA reads TGCAGTGCTAGGGGCGGACCGGGAAGGACCTTC. The chain has TRBV20-1 and TRBJ1-2; D uncertain. The CDR3 spans 11 residues. CDR1 and CDR2 (germline): DFQATT, SNEGSKA (reference sequence). V lost 3 bases, J lost 14 bases, and 16 bases lay in between.

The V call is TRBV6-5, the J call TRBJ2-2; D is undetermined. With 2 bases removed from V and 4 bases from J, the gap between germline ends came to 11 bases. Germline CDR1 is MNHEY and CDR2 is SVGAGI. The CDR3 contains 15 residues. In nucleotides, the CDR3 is TGTGCCAGCAGTTACCGACCCTGGGGCACCGGGGAGCTGTTTTTT. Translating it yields CASSYRPWGTGELFF.

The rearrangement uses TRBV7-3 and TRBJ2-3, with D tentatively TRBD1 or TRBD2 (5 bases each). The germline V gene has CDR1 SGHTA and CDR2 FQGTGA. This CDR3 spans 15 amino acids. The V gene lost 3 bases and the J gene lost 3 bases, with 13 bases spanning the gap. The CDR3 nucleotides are TGTGCCAGCAGCTTCTACAGGCGGGTAACAGATACGCAGTATTTT. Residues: CASSFYRRVTDTQYF. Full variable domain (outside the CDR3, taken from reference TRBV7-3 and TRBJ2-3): GAGVSQTPSNKVTEKGKYVELRCDPISGHTALYWYRQSLGQGPEFLIYFQGTGAADDSGLPNDRFFAVRPEGSVSTLKIQRTERGDSAVYLCASSFYRRVTDTQYFGPGTRLTVL.

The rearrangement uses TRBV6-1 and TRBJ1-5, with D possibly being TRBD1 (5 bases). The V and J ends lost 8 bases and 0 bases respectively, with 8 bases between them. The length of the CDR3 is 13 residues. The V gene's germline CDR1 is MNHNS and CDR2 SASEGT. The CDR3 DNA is TGTGCCAGCGGGACTATTAGCAATCAGCCCCAGCATTTT. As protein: CASGTISNQPQHF.

For the CDR3, the DNA is TGCGCCAGCAGCTCGGACGGAAACACCATATATTTT. This translates into CASSSDGNTIYF. The chain uses TRBV5-1 and TRBJ1-3, with D hard to call. V lost 3 bases and J lost 4, with 5 bases in between. This CDR3 contains 12 residues. CDR1 is SGHRS and CDR2 is YFSETQ in the germline V gene. Combining the CDR3 with reference TRBV5-1 and TRBJ1-3 gives the whole variable domain KAGVTQTPRYLIKTRGQQVTLSCSPISGHRSVSWYQQTPGQGLQFLFEYFSETQRNKGNFPGRFSGRQFSNSRSEMNVSTLELGDSALYLCASSSDGNTIYFGEGSWLTVV.

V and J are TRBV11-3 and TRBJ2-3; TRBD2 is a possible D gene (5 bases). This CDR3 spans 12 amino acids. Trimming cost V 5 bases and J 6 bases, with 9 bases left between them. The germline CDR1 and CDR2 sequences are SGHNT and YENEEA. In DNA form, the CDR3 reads TGTGCCAGCAGCAAGAGGGAGGATACGCAGTATTTT. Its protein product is CASSKREDTQYF.

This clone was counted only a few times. The CDR3 region has the DNA TGTGCCAGCAGCTGGGACGGCCACTCTGGGGCCAACGTCCTGACTTTC. It translates to CASSWDGHSGANVLTF. The V gene is TRBV2, the J gene TRBJ2-6, with D perhaps assigned TRBD1 or TRBD2 (5 bases each). The V end lost 6 bases, the J end lost 0 bases, and 12 bases lay between the germline ends. The CDR3 has 16 amino acids. Germline V CDR1 and CDR2: SNHLY, FYNNEI.

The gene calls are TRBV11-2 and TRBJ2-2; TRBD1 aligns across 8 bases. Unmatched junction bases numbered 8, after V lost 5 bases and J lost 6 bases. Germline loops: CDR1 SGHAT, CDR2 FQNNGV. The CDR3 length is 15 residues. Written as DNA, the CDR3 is TGTGCCAGCAGCCTCCGGACAGGGTACGCCGGGGAGCTGTTTTTT. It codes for CASSLRTGYAGELFF.

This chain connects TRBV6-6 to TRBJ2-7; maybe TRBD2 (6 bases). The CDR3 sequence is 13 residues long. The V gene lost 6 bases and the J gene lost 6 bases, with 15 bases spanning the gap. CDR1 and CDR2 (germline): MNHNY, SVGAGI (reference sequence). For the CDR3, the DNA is TGTGCCAGCAGACAAGCAGGCGGGGTCGAGCAGTACTTC. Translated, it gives CASRQAGGVEQYF.

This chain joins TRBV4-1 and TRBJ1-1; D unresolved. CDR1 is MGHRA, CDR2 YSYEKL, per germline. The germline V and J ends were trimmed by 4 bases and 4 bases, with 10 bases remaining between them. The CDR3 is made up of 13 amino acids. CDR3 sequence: CASSPIYPTEAFF. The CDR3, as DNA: TGCGCCAGCAGCCCCATATACCCCACTGAAGCTTTCTTT.

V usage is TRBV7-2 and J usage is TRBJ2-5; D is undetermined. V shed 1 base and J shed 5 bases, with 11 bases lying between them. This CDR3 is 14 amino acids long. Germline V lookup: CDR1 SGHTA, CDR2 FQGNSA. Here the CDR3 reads CASSLVQNRETQYF. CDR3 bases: TGTGCCAGCAGCTTAGTCCAAAATCGGGAGACCCAGTACTTC.

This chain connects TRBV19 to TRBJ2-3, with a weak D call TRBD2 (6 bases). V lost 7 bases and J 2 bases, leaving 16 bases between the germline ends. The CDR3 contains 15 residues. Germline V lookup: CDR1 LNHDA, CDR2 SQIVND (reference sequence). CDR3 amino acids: CASTSLAGNTDTQYF. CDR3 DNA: TGTGCCAGTACTTCCCTCGCGGGAAACACAGATACGCAGTATTTT.

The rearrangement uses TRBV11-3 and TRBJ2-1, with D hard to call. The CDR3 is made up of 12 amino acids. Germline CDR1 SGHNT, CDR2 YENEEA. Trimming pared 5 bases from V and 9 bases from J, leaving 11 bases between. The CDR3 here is CASSPEDGEQFF. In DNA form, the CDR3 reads TGTGCCAGCAGCCCAGAGGATGGTGAGCAGTTCTTC.

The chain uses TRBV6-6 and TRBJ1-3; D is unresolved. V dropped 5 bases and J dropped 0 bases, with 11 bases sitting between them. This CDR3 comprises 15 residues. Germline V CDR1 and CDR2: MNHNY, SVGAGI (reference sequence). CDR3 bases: TGTGCCAGCAGTCGGGGAGCGAGCTCTGGAAACACCATATATTTT. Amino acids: CASSRGASSGNTIYF.

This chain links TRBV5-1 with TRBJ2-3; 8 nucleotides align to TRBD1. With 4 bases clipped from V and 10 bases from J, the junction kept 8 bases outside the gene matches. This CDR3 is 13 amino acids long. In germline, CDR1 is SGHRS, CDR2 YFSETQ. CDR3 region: CASSGTGRDAQYF. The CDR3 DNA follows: TGCGCCAGCAGCGGGACAGGTCGTGACGCGCAGTATTTT.

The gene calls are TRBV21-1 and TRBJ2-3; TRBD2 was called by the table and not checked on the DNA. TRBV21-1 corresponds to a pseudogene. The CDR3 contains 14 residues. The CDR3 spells CASPREGTSDTQYF. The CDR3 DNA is TGTGCCAGCCCACGGGAGGGAACCTCAGATACGCAGTATTTT.

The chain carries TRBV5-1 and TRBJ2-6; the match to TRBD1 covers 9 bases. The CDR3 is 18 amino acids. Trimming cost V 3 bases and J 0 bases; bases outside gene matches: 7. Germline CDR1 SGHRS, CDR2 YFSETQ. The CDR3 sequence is CASSWGQGTISGANVLTF. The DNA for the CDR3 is TGCGCCAGCAGCTGGGGACAGGGAACTATCTCTGGGGCCAACGTCCTGACTTTC. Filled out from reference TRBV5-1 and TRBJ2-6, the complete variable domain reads KAGVTQTPRYLIKTRGQQVTLSCSPISGHRSVSWYQQTPGQGLQFLFEYFSETQRNKGNFPGRFSGRQFSNSRSEMNVSTLELGDSALYLCASSWGQGTISGANVLTFGAGSRLTVL.